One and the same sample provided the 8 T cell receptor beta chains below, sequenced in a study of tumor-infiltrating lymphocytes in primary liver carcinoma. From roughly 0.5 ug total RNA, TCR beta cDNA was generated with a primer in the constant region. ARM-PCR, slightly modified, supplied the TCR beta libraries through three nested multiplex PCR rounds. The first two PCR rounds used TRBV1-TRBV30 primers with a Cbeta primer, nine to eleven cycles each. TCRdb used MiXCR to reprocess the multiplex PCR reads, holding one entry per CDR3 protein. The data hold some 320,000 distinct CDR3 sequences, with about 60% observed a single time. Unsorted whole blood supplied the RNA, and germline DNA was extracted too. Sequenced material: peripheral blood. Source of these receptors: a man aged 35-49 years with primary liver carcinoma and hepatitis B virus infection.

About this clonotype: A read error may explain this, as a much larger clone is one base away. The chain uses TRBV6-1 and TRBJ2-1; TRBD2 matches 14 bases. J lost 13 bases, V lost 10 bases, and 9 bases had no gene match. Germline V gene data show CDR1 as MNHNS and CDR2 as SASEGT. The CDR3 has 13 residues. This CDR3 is CANTMTSGRAQFF. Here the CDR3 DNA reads TGTGCCAACACCATGACTAGCGGGAGGGCCCAGTTCTTC.

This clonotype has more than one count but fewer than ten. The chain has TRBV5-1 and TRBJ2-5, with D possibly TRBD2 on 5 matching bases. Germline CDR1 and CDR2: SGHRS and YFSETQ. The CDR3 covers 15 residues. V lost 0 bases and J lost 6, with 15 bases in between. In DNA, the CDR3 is TGCGCCAGCAGCTTGGGAGGGAGTATCAGGAAGACCCAGTACTTC. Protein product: CASSLGGSIRKTQYF.

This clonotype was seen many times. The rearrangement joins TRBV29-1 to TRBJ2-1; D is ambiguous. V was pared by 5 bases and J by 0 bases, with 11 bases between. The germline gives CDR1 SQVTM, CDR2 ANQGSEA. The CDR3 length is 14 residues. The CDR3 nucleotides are TGCAGCGTTCGACTGAGGAGCTCCTACAATGAGCAGTTCTTC. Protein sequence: CSVRLRSSYNEQFF.

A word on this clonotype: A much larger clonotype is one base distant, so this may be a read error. The CDR3 DNA sequence: TGTGTCAGCAGCCCGAGGACAGGGGGCTACAATGAGCAGTTCTTC. This translates into CVSSPRTGGYNEQFF. The chain employs TRBV7-8 and TRBJ2-1; TRBD1 matches 10 bases. The CDR3 totals 15 residues. The germline V gene has CDR1 SGHVS and CDR2 FQNEAQ. Based on the CDR3 plus reference TRBV7-8 and TRBJ2-1, the full variable domain is GAGVSQSPRYKVAKRGQDVALRCDPISGHVSLFWYQQALGQGPEFLTYFQNEAQLDKSGLPSDRFFAERPEGSVSTLKIQRTQQEDSAVYLCVSSPRTGGYNEQFFGPGTRLTVL.

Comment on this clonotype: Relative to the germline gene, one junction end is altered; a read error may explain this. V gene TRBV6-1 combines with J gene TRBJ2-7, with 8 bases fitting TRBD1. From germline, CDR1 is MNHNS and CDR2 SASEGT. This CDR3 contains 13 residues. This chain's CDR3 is CVSRNTGGYEQYF. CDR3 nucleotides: TGTGTCAGCAGGAATACAGGGGGGTACGAGCAGTACTTC.

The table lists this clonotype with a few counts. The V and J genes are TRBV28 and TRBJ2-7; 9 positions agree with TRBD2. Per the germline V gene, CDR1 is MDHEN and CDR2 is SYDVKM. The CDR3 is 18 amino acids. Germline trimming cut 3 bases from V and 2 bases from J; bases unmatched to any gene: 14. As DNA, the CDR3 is TGTGCCAGCAGTTTCCCCGGACGGCGGGGGGGTGAGACCTACGAGCAGTACTTC. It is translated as CASSFPGRRGGETYEQYF.

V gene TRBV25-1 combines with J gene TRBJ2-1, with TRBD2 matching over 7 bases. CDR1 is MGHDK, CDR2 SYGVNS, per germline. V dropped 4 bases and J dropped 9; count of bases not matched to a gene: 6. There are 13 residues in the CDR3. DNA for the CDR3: TGTGCCAGCAGTGTGGCGGGAGAAGGTGAGCAGTTCTTC. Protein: CASSVAGEGEQFF.

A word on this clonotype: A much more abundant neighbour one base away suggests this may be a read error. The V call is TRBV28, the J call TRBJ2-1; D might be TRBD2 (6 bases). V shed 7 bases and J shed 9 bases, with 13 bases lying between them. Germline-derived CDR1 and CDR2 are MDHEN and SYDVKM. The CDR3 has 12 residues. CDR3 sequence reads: CASNTGGREQFF. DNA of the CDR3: TGTGCCAGCAATACCGGAGGGCGTGAGCAGTTCTTC.